The 5 T cell receptor beta chains listed next were all sequenced from one sample in a study of blood T cells in healthy people across ages. Using a J-beta primer mix together with a sample-barcoded 5' primer, a second PCR was run for roughly 6 to 11 cycles. TCRdb re-called the 5' RACE reads through MiXCR, storing one row per CDR3 protein. Of about 940,000 distinct CDR3 sequences listed, roughly 50% are singletons. Material for sequencing was blood. These receptors were obtained from a man aged 25 to 40 in good health.

This clonotype occurred a few times. The V call is TRBV28, the J call TRBJ2-1; D is tentatively TRBD1 or TRBD2 (6 bases each). The assigned J gene may be wrong: the sequence end matches TRBJ2-7 better. The CDR3 length is 14 residues. Germline-derived CDR1 and CDR2 are MDHEN and SYDVKM. CDR3 sequence reads: CASTLGGSYNEQYF. The CDR3 coding sequence is TGTGCCAGCACCCTGGGGGGCTCCTACAATGAGCAGTACTTC.

This clonotype showed up just a few times. The rearrangement links TRBV6-6 to TRBJ2-4; 9 bases fit TRBD1. V dropped 5 bases and J dropped 10; count of bases not matched to a gene: 6. CDR1 MNHNY and CDR2 SVGAGI come from the germline V gene (reference sequence). There are 13 residues in the CDR3. Here the CDR3 DNA reads TGTGCCAGCAGTCCGGGACAGGGAGGGATTCAGTACTTC. This gives the protein CASSPGQGGIQYF.

V gene TRBV10-3 combines with J gene TRBJ2-5; possibly TRBD1 for D (6 bases). The assigned J gene may be wrong: the sequence end matches TRBJ2-7 better. The CDR3 runs to 13 residues. In germline, CDR1 is ENHRY, CDR2 SYGVKD. CDR3 region: CAISEPQGYEQYF. CDR3 in DNA: TGTGCCATCAGTGAGCCACAGGGTTACGAGCAGTACTTC.

The chain has TRBV27 and TRBJ2-5; 10 bases line up with TRBD2. Germline trimming cut 4 bases from V and 1 base from J; bases unmatched to any gene: 15. CDR1 and CDR2 from the germline V gene are MNHEY and SMNVEV (reference sequence). There are 19 residues in the CDR3. The CDR3 region is CASSSRYYGLAGAQETQYF. The CDR3 coding sequence is TGTGCCAGCAGTTCCCGCTACTACGGGCTAGCGGGGGCCCAAGAGACCCAGTACTTC.

This CDR3 reads CASSAGQAYNEQYF. Written as DNA, the CDR3 is TGTGCCAGCAGCGCCGGACAGGCTTACAATGAGCAGTACTTC. The chain employs TRBV7-8 and TRBJ2-7; TRBD1 matches 7 bases. The CDR3 contains 14 residues. Trimming took 5 bases from V and 7 from J; bases not matched to a gene: 11. The V gene's germline CDR1 is SGHVS and CDR2 FQNEAQ.